This passage covers 2 T cell receptor beta chains from one sample sequenced in a study of blood T cell repertoires in COVID-19. Sequencing was performed with immunoSEQ multiplex PCR; in TCRdb, only in-frame clones are kept and a portion is missing. There are about 200,000 clones in the sample; around 87% occur only once, and approximately 2.2% lies in the top ten. The material sequenced was PBMCs or T cells enriched from blood (not recorded which). The receptors here all came from a woman in her twenties or thirties who had recovered from COVID-19.

This clone has just one count. V is TRBV7-6 and J is TRBJ1-2, with TRBD1 identical over 9 bases. This CDR3 has 15 amino acids. Germline V gives CDR1 SGHVS, CDR2 FNYEAQ. With 1 base clipped from V and 4 bases from J, the junction kept 4 bases outside the gene matches. CDR3 bases: TGTGCCAGCAGCTTAGACAGGGGGCTTGTCTATGGCTACACCTTC. Translated, it gives CASSLDRGLVYGYTF.

This clone was found a few times. The CDR3 sequence is CASTPASSGTGELFF. CDR3 DNA sequence: TGTGCCAGCACCCCGGCGTCTAGCGGAACCGGGGAGCTGTTTTTT. J is TRBJ2-2 and V is TRBV7-3; 7 nucleotides align to TRBD2. Germline V gene lookup returns CDR1 SGHTA and CDR2 FQGTGA. V gave up 7 bases and J gave up 5 bases; unmatched junction bases: 10. This CDR3 is built from 15 residues.